These 24 T cell receptor beta chains were all obtained from the same sample, sequenced in a study of early T cells in non-severe SARS-CoV-2 infection. In TCRdb, the 5' RACE reads were re-called with MiXCR into one record per CDR3 protein. This sample has fewer than 100,000 distinct CDR3 sequences; 5% to 6.5% occur once, and the top ten carry 6.5% to 9%. The sample consisted of whole blood. The receptor set was obtained from an adult who was a healthcare worker with PCR-confirmed SARS-CoV-2 infection or an uninfected control (not recorded which).

This clonotype was counted at least ten times. In nucleotides, the CDR3 is TGTGCCAGCAGCTTGCAGGGGTACCAAGAGACCCAGTACTTC. It specifies CASSLQGYQETQYF. The J gene is TRBJ2-5, the V gene TRBV5-4, with D possibly TRBD1 on 6 matching bases. This CDR3 comprises 14 residues. Deletions cut 1 base from V and 0 bases from J, with 7 bases between. The germline V gene encodes CDR1 SGHNT and CDR2 YYREEE (reference sequence).

This clonotype was observed at least ten times. The chain couples TRBV18 to TRBJ1-1; D unclear. The CDR3 totals 13 residues. Germline lookup yields CDR1 KGHSH and CDR2 LQKENI. The V and J ends lost 6 bases and 1 base respectively, with 9 bases between them. Written as DNA, the CDR3 is TGTGCCAGCTCCGGGTCCAAGAACACTGAAGCTTTCTTT. Amino acid sequence: CASSGSKNTEAFF.

The chain links TRBV7-9 to TRBJ1-4; D is undetermined. V lost 6 bases and J lost 4, with 3 bases in between. Germline assignment: CDR1 SEHNR and CDR2 FQNEAQ (reference sequence). This CDR3 is built from 11 residues. In DNA form, the CDR3 reads TGTGCCAGCAGTTATAATGAAAAACTGTTTTTT. Translating gives CASSYNEKLFF.

This clonotype has a count of ten or more. The chain uses TRBV5-6 and TRBJ2-3; TRBD2 matches 9 bases. CDR1 and CDR2 from the germline V gene are SGHDT and YYEEEE. V trimming: 0 bases; J trimming: 1 base; junction bases outside the gene matches: 9. The CDR3 sequence is 18 residues long. The CDR3 spells CASSLVGSGGPRTDTQYF. In DNA, the CDR3 is TGTGCCAGCAGCTTGGTTGGTAGCGGGGGTCCTCGCACAGATACGCAGTATTTT. Supplemented by reference TRBV5-6 and TRBJ2-3, the full variable domain reads DAGVTQSPTHLIKTRGQQVTLRCSPKSGHDTVSWYQQALGQGPQFIFQYYEEEERQRGNFPDRFSGHQFPNYSSELNVNALLLGDSALYLCASSLVGSGGPRTDTQYFGPGTRLTVL.

The CDR3 loop is CSVENGETQYF. The CDR3 DNA is TGCAGCGTTGAGAATGGGGAGACCCAGTACTTC. The chain combines TRBV29-1 with TRBJ2-5, with D uncertain. This CDR3 region has 11 residues. The V gene's germline CDR1 is SQVTM and CDR2 ANQGSEA. Trimming took off 3 bases at V and 5 bases at J, with 7 bases between the two ends.

For the CDR3, the DNA is TGTGCCATCAGTGGCCCCCGGAACACTGAAGCTTTCTTT. Translating it yields CAISGPRNTEAFF. The chain carries TRBV10-3 and TRBJ1-1, with D hard to call. CDR1 and CDR2 (germline): ENHRY, SYGVKD. The CDR3 contains 13 residues. V shed 4 bases and J shed 1 base, with 7 bases lying between them.

This chain links TRBV7-9 with TRBJ1-6, with 10 bases that match TRBD1. The CDR3 length is 13 residues. Germline V gene data show CDR1 as SEHNR and CDR2 as FQNEAQ (reference sequence). Trimming at V came to 5 bases and at J to 8 bases, leaving 0 bases not matched to a gene. The CDR3 loop reads CASSGQGDSPLHF. For the CDR3, the DNA is TGTGCCAGCAGCGGACAGGGGGATTCACCCCTCCACTTT.

Ten or more counts support this clonotype. The chain recombines TRBV7-9 with TRBJ1-2; D remains ambiguous. The CDR3 is made up of 15 amino acids. From germline, CDR1 is SEHNR and CDR2 FQNEAQ (reference sequence). The germline V and J ends were trimmed by 7 bases and 2 bases, with 17 bases remaining between them. The CDR3 spells CASTLAGSVNYGYTF. In DNA form, the CDR3 reads TGTGCCAGCACCCTGGCCGGCTCCGTAAACTATGGCTACACCTTC. Using reference TRBV7-9 and TRBJ1-2 for the parts outside the CDR3, the full variable domain is DTGVSQNPRHKITKRGQNVTFRCDPISEHNRLYWYRQTLGQGPEFLTYFQNEAQLEKSRLLSDRFSAERPKGSFSTLEIQRTEQGDSAMYLCASTLAGSVNYGYTFGSGTRLTVV.

The rearrangement links TRBV4-1 to TRBJ2-1; 11 nucleotides line up with TRBD2. There are 17 residues in the CDR3. Trimming cost V 0 bases and J 9 bases; bases outside gene matches: 10. CDR1 MGHRA and CDR2 YSYEKL come from the germline V gene. In DNA form, the CDR3 reads TGCGCCAGCAGCCAAGAGTTCAGTAGCGGGGGGGCGAGTGAGCAGTTCTTC. Encoded protein: CASSQEFSSGGASEQFF.

Many counts were recorded for this clonotype. This chain connects TRBV5-4 to TRBJ1-3; 8 nucleotides line up with TRBD1. The CDR3 contains 14 residues. V gave up 4 bases and J gave up 3 bases; unmatched junction bases: 3. CDR1 is SGHNT and CDR2 is YYREEE in the germline V gene (reference sequence). The CDR3 DNA sequence: TGTGCCAGCAGCACGACAGGGGTTGGAAACACCATATATTTT. This gives the protein CASSTTGVGNTIYF. Full variable domain (missing parts from reference TRBV5-4 and TRBJ1-3): ETGVTQSPTHLIKTRGQQVTLRCSSQSGHNTVSWYQQALGQGPQFIFQYYREEENGRGNFPPRFSGLQFPNYSSELNVNALELDDSALYLCASSTTGVGNTIYFGEGSWLTVV.

This clonotype was seen at least ten times. This chain uses TRBV4-1 with TRBJ2-6; tentatively, D is TRBD2 (6 bases). Per germline, CDR1 MGHRA and CDR2 YSYEKL. The V gene lost 1 base and the J gene lost 1 base, with 14 bases spanning the gap. This CDR3 region has 18 residues. The CDR3 region is CASSQGEVQQSGANVLTF. The CDR3 DNA reads as TGCGCCAGCAGCCAAGGGGAGGTGCAACAGTCTGGGGCCAACGTCCTGACTTTC.

This clonotype showed up many times. The chain is built from TRBV3-1 and TRBJ1-4; no definite D call. CDR1 is LGHDT, CDR2 YNNKEL, per germline (reference sequence). Trimming shortened V by 5 bases and J by 0 bases, and 13 bases separated the two germline ends. The CDR3 spans 16 residues. This CDR3 is CASSALVGSTNEKLFF. Written as DNA, the CDR3 is TGTGCCAGCAGCGCGCTGGTGGGATCAACTAATGAAAAACTGTTTTTT.

This chain joins TRBV20-1 and TRBJ1-5, with D unresolved. The CDR3 has 11 residues. Germline-derived CDR1 and CDR2 are DFQATT and SNEGSKA (reference sequence). Trimming shortened V by 0 bases and J by 12 bases, and 9 bases separated the two germline ends. CDR3 residues: CSARDFLYQHF. The CDR3 DNA reads as TGCAGTGCTAGAGATTTTTTATACCAGCATTTT.

The chain links TRBV11-3 to TRBJ2-3; D call uncertain. Germline loops: CDR1 SGHNT, CDR2 YENEEA. V was shortened by 1 base and J by 7 bases, with 12 bases between the two germline ends. The CDR3 runs to 14 residues. CDR3 DNA sequence: TGTGCCAGCAGCTTAGTTGGTGGGGTAAATACGCAGTATTTT. It yields the protein CASSLVGGVNTQYF. Filled out from reference TRBV11-3 and TRBJ2-3, the complete variable domain reads EAGVVQSPRYKIIEKKQPVAFWCNPISGHNTLYWYLQNLGQGPELLIRYENEEAVDDSQLPKDRFSAERLKGVDSTLKIQPAELGDSAVYLCASSLVGGVNTQYFGPGTRLTVL.

This clonotype appeared many times. The chain recombines TRBV9 with TRBJ1-2; 8 positions agree with TRBD1. The V and J ends lost 3 bases and 7 bases, in that order; junction bases with no gene match: 14. CDR1 SGDLS and CDR2 YYNGEE come from the germline V gene. The CDR3 extends over 16 amino acids. CDR3: CASSEEPQAGGVGYTF. The CDR3, as DNA: TGTGCCAGCAGCGAGGAACCCCAAGCAGGGGGCGTTGGCTACACCTTC.

In its sample, this clonotype was seen a few times. This chain connects TRBV18 to TRBJ1-2; D gene ambiguous. V was shortened by 2 bases and J by 4 bases, with 8 bases between the two germline ends. CDR1 KGHSH and CDR2 LQKENI come from the germline V gene. There are 13 residues in the CDR3. The CDR3 DNA sequence: TGTGCCAGCTCACCAGGGGAAATCTATGGCTACACCTTC. Amino acid sequence: CASSPGEIYGYTF.

Only a few counts were recorded for this clonotype. The V gene is TRBV20-1, the J gene TRBJ2-7, with D possibly being TRBD1 (6 bases). The CDR3 has 13 residues. The germline CDR1 and CDR2 sequences are DFQATT and SNEGSKA (reference sequence). Trimming cost V 1 base and J 3 bases, with 10 bases left between them. This CDR3 reads CSARGTEHYEQYF. DNA of the CDR3: TGCAGTGCTAGAGGGACAGAGCACTACGAGCAGTACTTC.

This clonotype turned up a few times. The rearrangement uses TRBV7-9 and TRBJ1-2; 8 bases line up with TRBD1. The CDR3 covers 13 residues. The J segment lost 7 bases and the V segment lost 5 bases, leaving 6 bases of the junction unmatched. Germline V gene data show CDR1 as SEHNR and CDR2 as FQNEAQ (reference sequence). CDR3 nucleotides: TGTGCCAGCAGCCTACAGGGGGTCGGTGGCTACACCTTC. Translated: CASSLQGVGGYTF.

This clonotype was counted between two and nine times. The rearrangement joins TRBV5-1 to TRBJ2-1; 8 positions agree with TRBD1. The V gene end was trimmed by 0 bases and the J gene end by 8 bases; junction bases not matched to a gene: 4. The germline V gene encodes CDR1 SGHRS and CDR2 YFSETQ. This CDR3 contains 14 residues. In DNA form, the CDR3 reads TGCGCCAGCAGCTTGGAGGGCAGGGGGCATGAGCAGTTCTTC. Translated: CASSLEGRGHEQFF.

In this sample, this clonotype turned up many times. This chain uses TRBV2 with TRBJ2-1, with 11 positions matching TRBD2. V was clipped by 9 bases and J by 0 bases; unmatched bases: 13. Germline V lookup: CDR1 SNHLY, CDR2 FYNNEI. This CDR3 contains 18 residues. CDR3 sequence reads: CASGGKLAGASSYNEQFF. The CDR3, as DNA: TGTGCCAGTGGGGGAAAACTAGCGGGGGCGAGCTCCTACAATGAGCAGTTCTTC.

This sequence joins TRBV4-2 and TRBJ2-1; TRBD2 aligns across 8 bases. V shed 0 bases and J 1 base; nucleotides not matched to a gene: 8. The CDR3 length is 18 residues. Germline lookup yields CDR1 LGHNA and CDR2 YNFKEQ. This CDR3 reads CASSQDLSGSTSYNEQFF. In DNA form, the CDR3 reads TGTGCCAGCAGCCAAGATTTGAGCGGGAGTACGTCCTACAATGAGCAGTTCTTC.

The chain carries TRBV20-1 and TRBJ2-7, with D perhaps given as TRBD1 or TRBD2 (5 bases each). There are 14 residues in the CDR3. The germline gives CDR1 DFQATT, CDR2 SNEGSKA (reference sequence). V lost 2 bases to trimming and J lost 2 bases, with 13 bases between them. In DNA form, the CDR3 reads TGCAGTGCTAGAACCGGGACGGTCACCTACGAGCAGTACTTC. Its translation: CSARTGTVTYEQYF.

This clonotype was seen repeatedly, ten times or more. The rearrangement joins TRBV6-6 to TRBJ2-7, with D possibly TRBD2 on 5 matching bases. From germline, CDR1 is MNHNY and CDR2 SVGAGI (reference sequence). CDR3 length equals 12 residues. V gave up 8 bases and J gave up 2 bases, with 10 bases separating them. The CDR3 region is CASGLPAYEQYF. CDR3 bases: TGTGCCAGCGGACTTCCCGCCTACGAGCAGTACTTC.

A single count supports this clonotype. The rearrangement uses TRBV7-9 and TRBJ2-2; D is possibly TRBD1 (6 bases). The CDR3 has 17 residues. Germline assignment: CDR1 SEHNR and CDR2 FQNEAQ (reference sequence). V lost 1 base to trimming and J lost 5 bases, with 17 bases between them. The CDR3 loop is CASSLGGRMGATGELFF. CDR3 in DNA: TGTGCCAGCAGCTTAGGCGGCCGGATGGGGGCAACCGGGGAGCTGTTTTTT. The variable domain in full, completed from reference TRBV7-9 and TRBJ2-2, reads DTGVSQNPRHKITKRGQNVTFRCDPISEHNRLYWYRQTLGQGPEFLTYFQNEAQLEKSRLLSDRFSAERPKGSFSTLEIQRTEQGDSAMYLCASSLGGRMGATGELFFGEGSRLTVL.